These T cell receptor beta chains were read from a single sample in a study of OX40 agonist ivuxolimab in advanced cancers. Produced via immunoSEQ multiplex PCR; TCRdb's table is partial and in-frame only. This table has approximately 89,000 clones, approximately 90% appearing once. The specimen was CD4+ or CD8+ T cells sorted from blood, collected in a trial of the OX40 agonist ivuxolimab. All receptors come from an adult with an advanced solid tumor such as melanoma, head and neck, liver or kidney cancer. Each CDR3 is given with its conserved first and last residue. Each record gives: CDR3 DNA, CDR3 protein, J gene, D gene, V gene, clone size. The D gene is left open where the match is weak. The size of a clone is reported for some rows only, either as once, few or many, or as a class for expanded clones.

CDR3 DNA: TGTGCCAGCAGTCCCCGGGGGACGAGAACCTACGAGCAGTACTTC
CDR3 protein: CASSPRGTRTYEQYF
J gene: TRBJ2-7
D gene: NA
V gene: TRBV6-5
clone size: NA

CDR3 DNA: TGTGCCATCAGTGTAGACAGCACTGAAGCTTTCTTT
CDR3 protein: CAISVDSTEAFF
J gene: TRBJ1-1
D gene: NA
V gene: TRBV10-3
clone size: few

CDR3 DNA: TGTGCCAGCAGCTTGCCCGGGACAGGGAGGGAGACCCAGTACTTC
CDR3 protein: CASSLPGTGRETQYF
J gene: TRBJ2-5
D gene: TRBD1
V gene: TRBV7-9
clone size: NA

CDR3 DNA: TGTGCCAGCAGCTTAGGAGAAGATGGCTACACCTTC
CDR3 protein: CASSLGEDGYTF
J gene: TRBJ1-2
D gene: NA
V gene: TRBV11-3
clone size: NA

CDR3 DNA: TGTGCCATCAGTGAGACAGGGGGGGGTGGCTACACCTTC
CDR3 protein: CAISETGGGGYTF
J gene: TRBJ1-2
D gene: TRBD1
V gene: TRBV10-3
clone size: NA

CDR3 DNA: TGTGCCAGCAGTTCGGGGACAGGCGTAGCTTTCTTT
CDR3 protein: CASSSGTGVAFF
J gene: TRBJ1-1
D gene: TRBD1
V gene: TRBV6-6
clone size: NA

CDR3 DNA: TGCGCCAGCAGCACCGGGGCTAATGGGGCTGAAGCTTTCTTT
CDR3 protein: CASSTGANGAEAFF
J gene: TRBJ1-1
D gene: NA
V gene: TRBV4-1
clone size: NA

CDR3 DNA: TGTGCCAGCAGCCCCCGGGGGCGCGAGGGCACAGATACGCAGTATTTT
CDR3 protein: CASSPRGREGTDTQYF
J gene: TRBJ2-3
D gene: NA
V gene: TRBV7-2
clone size: NA

CDR3 DNA: TGCGCCAGCAGCTTTAGCGGGGAGTCAAATACGCAGTATTTT
CDR3 protein: CASSFSGESNTQYF
J gene: TRBJ2-3
D gene: TRBD2
V gene: TRBV5-1
clone size: NA

CDR3 DNA: TGTGCCAGCAGTCTACTGAGCGGGGACAATGAGCAGTTCTTC
CDR3 protein: CASSLLSGDNEQFF
J gene: TRBJ2-1
D gene: TRBD2
V gene: TRBV7-2
clone size: NA

CDR3 DNA: TGTGCCAGCAGCCCAGGACAGGGGGCCAACCCATGGTATAATTCACCCCTCCACTTT
CDR3 protein: CASSPGQGANPWYNSPLHF
J gene: TRBJ1-6
D gene: TRBD1
V gene: TRBV5-6
clone size: NA

CDR3 DNA: TGTGCCAGCTACCCCAGACCGGCTTACGAGCAGTACTTC
CDR3 protein: CASYPRPAYEQYF
J gene: TRBJ2-7
D gene: NA
V gene: TRBV5-5
clone size: NA

CDR3 DNA: TGTGCCAGCAGCTTGGTAGGGTGGACTGAGCAGTTCTTC
CDR3 protein: CASSLVGWTEQFF
J gene: TRBJ2-1
D gene: NA
V gene: TRBV5-8
clone size: NA

CDR3 DNA: TGTGCCAGCAGTCGGACTTTAGCGGGGGGGCGGGAGCAGTACTTC
CDR3 protein: CASSRTLAGGREQYF
J gene: TRBJ2-7
D gene: TRBD2
V gene: TRBV6-5
clone size: NA

CDR3 DNA: TGTGCCAGCTCACGGTTTGACAGGGGGTACCAAGAGACCCAGTACTTC
CDR3 protein: CASSRFDRGYQETQYF
J gene: TRBJ2-5
D gene: TRBD1
V gene: TRBV18
clone size: NA

CDR3 DNA: TGTGCCAGCAGTTTCGCCCCCCAGCGGGGGAGCGCCACAGATACGCAGTATTTT
CDR3 protein: CASSFAPQRGSATDTQYF
J gene: TRBJ2-3
D gene: TRBD2
V gene: TRBV27
clone size: NA